The 5 T cell receptor beta chains below all came from one sample that was sequenced in a study of blood T cell repertoires in COVID-19. TCRdb's table, derived via immunoSEQ multiplex PCR, lists solely in-frame clones and lacks some. Here the sample spans about 240,000 clones, around 80% being singletons. The sample consisted of peripheral blood. All receptors derive from a human donor in a cohort sampled during active COVID-19.

The gene calls are TRBV6-5 and TRBJ2-1, with 10 bases fitting TRBD2. The J segment lost 3 bases and the V segment lost 4 bases, leaving 6 bases of the junction unmatched. Germline V gene lookup returns CDR1 MNHEY and CDR2 SVGAGI. This CDR3 is 16 amino acids long. This chain's CDR3 is CASSWGAGGDYNEQFF. Written as DNA, the CDR3 is TGTGCCAGCAGTTGGGGAGCGGGAGGGGACTACAATGAGCAGTTCTTC.

The chain couples TRBV14 to TRBJ1-1; 7 bases fit TRBD1. Looked up from germline, CDR1 is SGHDN and CDR2 is FVKESK. The length of the CDR3 is 15 residues. V trimming: 4 bases; J trimming: 0 bases; junction bases outside the gene matches: 5. The DNA of the CDR3 is TGTGCCAGCAGCCCAGCCGGGACAGTGAACACTGAAGCTTTCTTT. This codes for CASSPAGTVNTEAFF.

This clone has ten or more counts. V and J are TRBV5-1 and TRBJ1-6; possibly TRBD1 for D (6 bases). The CDR3 totals 14 residues. The germline V and J ends were trimmed by 2 bases and 11 bases, with 14 bases remaining between them. The germline V gene encodes CDR1 SGHRS and CDR2 YFSETQ. The CDR3 protein is CASSFGTHETPLHF. CDR3 bases: TGCGCCAGCAGCTTCGGGACACATGAGACACCCCTCCACTTT.

About this clone itself: The same CDR3 is also encoded by other DNA sequences in this sample. This chain connects TRBV19 to TRBJ2-7; D perhaps matches TRBD1 (6 bases). CDR1 LNHDA and CDR2 SQIVND come from the germline V gene (reference sequence). The CDR3 runs 13 residues. The V end lost 6 bases, the J end lost 1 base, and 10 bases lay between the germline ends. The CDR3 loop reads CASSITGSYEQYF. CDR3 nucleotide sequence: TGTGCCAGTAGCATCACAGGGTCCTACGAGCAGTACTTC. The complete variable domain, with remaining parts taken from reference TRBV19 and TRBJ2-7, reads DGGITQSPKYLFRKEGQNVTLSCEQNLNHDAMYWYRQDPGQGLRLIYYSQIVNDFQKGDIAEGYSVSREKKESFPLTVTSAQKNPTAFYLCASSITGSYEQYFGPGTRLTVT.

In its sample, this clone was seen a few times. The V call is TRBV6-1, the J call TRBJ2-1, with 14 bases fitting TRBD2. The CDR3 extends over 16 amino acids. CDR1 and CDR2 from the germline V gene are MNHNS and SASEGT. After removal of 4 bases from V and 6 bases from J, the junction contained 5 bases not matched to a gene. The CDR3 here is CASSGLAGGPPNEQFF. CDR3 nucleotides: TGTGCCAGCAGTGGACTAGCGGGGGGGCCTCCCAATGAGCAGTTCTTC.